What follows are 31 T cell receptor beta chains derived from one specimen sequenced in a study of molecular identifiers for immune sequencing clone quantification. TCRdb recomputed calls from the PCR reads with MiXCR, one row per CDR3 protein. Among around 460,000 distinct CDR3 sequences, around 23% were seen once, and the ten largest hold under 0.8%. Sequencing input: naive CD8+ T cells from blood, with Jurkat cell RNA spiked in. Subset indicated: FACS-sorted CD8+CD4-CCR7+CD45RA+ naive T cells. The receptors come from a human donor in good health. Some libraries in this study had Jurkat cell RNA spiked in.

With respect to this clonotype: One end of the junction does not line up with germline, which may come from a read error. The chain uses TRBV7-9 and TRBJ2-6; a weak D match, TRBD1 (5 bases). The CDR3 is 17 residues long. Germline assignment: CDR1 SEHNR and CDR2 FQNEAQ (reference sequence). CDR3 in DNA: TGTCCCAGCAGCCAAACTACAGGAAACTCTGGGGCCAACGTCCTGACTTTC. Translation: CPSSQTTGNSGANVLTF.

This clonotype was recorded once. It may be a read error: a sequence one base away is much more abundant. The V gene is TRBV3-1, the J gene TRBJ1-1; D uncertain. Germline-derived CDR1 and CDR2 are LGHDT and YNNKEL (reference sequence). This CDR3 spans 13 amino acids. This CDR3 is CARSPEMNTEAFF. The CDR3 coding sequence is TGTGCCCGCAGCCCGGAAATGAACACTGAAGCTTTCTTT.

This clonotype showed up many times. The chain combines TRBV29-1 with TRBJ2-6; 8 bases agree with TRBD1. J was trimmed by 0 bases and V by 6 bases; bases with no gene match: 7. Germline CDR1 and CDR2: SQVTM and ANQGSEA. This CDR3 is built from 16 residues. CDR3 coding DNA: TGCAGCGTGACCGGGACAGGTCTCTCTGGGGCCAACGTCCTGACTTTC. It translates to CSVTGTGLSGANVLTF.

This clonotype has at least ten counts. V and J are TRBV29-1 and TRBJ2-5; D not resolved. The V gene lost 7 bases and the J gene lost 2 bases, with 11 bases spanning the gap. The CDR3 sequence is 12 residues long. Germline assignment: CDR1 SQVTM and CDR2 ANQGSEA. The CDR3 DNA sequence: TGCAGCGCCTGGGGTCTTCAAGAGACCCAGTACTTC. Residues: CSAWGLQETQYF.

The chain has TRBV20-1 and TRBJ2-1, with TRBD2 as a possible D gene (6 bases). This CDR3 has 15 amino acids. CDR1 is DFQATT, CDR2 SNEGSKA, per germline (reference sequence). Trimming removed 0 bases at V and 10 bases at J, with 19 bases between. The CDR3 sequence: CSARDRRVMAGEQFF. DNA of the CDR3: TGCAGTGCTAGAGATCGCAGGGTGATGGCGGGGGAGCAGTTCTTC.

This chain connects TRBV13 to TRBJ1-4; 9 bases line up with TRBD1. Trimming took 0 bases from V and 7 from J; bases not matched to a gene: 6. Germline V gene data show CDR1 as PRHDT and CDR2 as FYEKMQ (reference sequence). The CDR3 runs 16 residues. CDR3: CASSLGGTGTIEKLFF. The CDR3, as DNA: TGTGCCAGCAGCTTAGGTGGGACAGGGACGATTGAAAAACTGTTTTTT.

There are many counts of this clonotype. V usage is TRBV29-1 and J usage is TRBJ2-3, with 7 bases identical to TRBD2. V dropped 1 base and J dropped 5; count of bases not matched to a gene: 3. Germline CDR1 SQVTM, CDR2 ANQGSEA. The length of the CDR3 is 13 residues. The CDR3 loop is CSVEAASGDTQYF. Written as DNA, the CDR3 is TGCAGCGTTGAAGCCGCTAGCGGAGATACGCAGTATTTT.

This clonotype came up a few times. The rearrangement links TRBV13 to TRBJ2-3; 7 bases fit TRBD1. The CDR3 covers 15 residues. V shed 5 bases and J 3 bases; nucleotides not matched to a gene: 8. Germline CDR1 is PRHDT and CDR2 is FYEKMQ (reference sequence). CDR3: CASSPQGDRTDTQYF. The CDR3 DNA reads TGTGCCAGCAGCCCGCAGGGGGATCGGACAGATACGCAGTATTTT.

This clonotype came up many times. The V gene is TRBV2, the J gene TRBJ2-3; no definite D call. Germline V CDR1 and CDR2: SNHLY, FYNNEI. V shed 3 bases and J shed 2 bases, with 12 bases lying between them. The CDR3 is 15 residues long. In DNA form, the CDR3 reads TGTGCCAGCAGTGATCGGAGCCCCTTCACAGATACGCAGTATTTT. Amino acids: CASSDRSPFTDTQYF.

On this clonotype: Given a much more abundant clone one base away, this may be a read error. This CDR3 reads CASSSASGALTDTQYF. As DNA, the CDR3 is TGTGCCAGCAGCTCGGCAAGCGGGGCCCTAACAGATACGCAGTATTTT. The chain joins TRBV5-6 to TRBJ2-3, with TRBD2 matching over 7 bases. The germline CDR1 and CDR2 sequences are SGHDT and YYEEEE. V trimming: 3 bases; J trimming: 3 bases; junction bases outside the gene matches: 10. The CDR3 is 16 residues long.

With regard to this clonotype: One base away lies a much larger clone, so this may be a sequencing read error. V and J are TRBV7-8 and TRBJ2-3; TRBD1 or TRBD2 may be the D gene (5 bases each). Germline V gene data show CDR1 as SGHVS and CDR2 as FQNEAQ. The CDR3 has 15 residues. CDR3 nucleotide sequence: TGTGCCAGCAGCTTAGCGCAGTCTAGCACAGGTACGCAGTATTTT. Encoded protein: CASSLAQSSTGTQYF.

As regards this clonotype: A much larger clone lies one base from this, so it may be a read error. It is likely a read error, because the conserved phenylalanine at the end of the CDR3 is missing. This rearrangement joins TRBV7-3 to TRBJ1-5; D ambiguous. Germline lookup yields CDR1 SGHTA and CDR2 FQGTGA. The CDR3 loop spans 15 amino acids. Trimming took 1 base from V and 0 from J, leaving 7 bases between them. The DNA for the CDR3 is TGTGCCAGCAGCTTAAGCGGCAGTAGCAATCAGCCCCAGCATCTT. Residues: CASSLSGSSNQPQHL.

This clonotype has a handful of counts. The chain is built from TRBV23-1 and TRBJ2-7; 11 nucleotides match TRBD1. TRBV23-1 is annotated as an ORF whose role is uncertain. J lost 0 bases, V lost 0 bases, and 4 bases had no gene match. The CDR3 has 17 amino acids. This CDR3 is CASSQSDRGRSSYEQYF. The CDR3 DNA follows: TGCGCCAGCAGTCAATCGGACAGGGGGCGAAGCTCCTACGAGCAGTACTTC.

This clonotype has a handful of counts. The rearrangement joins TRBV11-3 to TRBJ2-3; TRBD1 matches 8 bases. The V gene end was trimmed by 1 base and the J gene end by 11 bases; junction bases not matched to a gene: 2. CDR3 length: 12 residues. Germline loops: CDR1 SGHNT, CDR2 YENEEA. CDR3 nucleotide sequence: TGTGCCAGCAGCTTAGGAGGGACAGGGCAGTATTTT. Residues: CASSLGGTGQYF.

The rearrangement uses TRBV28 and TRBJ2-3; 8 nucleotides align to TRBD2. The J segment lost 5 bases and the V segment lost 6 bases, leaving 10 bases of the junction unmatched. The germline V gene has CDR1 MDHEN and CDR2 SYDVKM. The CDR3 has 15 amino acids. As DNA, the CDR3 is TGTGCCAGCAGATTGAGACTAGCGCTGGGAGATACGCAGTATTTT. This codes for CASRLRLALGDTQYF.

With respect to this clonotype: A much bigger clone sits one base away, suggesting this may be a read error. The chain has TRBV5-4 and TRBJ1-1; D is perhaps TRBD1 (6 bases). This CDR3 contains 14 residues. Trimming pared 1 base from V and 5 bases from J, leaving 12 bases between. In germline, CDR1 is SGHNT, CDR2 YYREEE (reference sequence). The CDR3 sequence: CASSLFGGRTEAFF. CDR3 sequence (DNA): TGTGCCAGCAGCTTGTTCGGGGGGCGGACTGAAGCTTTCTTT.

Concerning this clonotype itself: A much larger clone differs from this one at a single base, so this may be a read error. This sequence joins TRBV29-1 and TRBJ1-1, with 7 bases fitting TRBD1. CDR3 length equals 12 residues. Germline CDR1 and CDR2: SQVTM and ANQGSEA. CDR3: CGAADRASEAFF. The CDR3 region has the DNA TGCGGCGCTGCAGACAGGGCTTCTGAAGCTTTCTTT.

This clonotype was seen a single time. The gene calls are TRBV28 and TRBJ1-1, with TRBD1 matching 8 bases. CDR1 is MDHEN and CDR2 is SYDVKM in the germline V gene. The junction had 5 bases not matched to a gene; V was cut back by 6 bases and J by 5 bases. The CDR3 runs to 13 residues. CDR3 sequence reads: CASSMTGETEAFF. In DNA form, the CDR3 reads TGTGCCAGCAGCATGACAGGGGAGACTGAAGCTTTCTTT.

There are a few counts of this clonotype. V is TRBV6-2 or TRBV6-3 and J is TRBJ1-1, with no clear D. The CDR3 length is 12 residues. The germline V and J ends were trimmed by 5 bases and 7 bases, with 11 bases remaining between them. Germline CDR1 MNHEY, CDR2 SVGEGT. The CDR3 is CASSPHHFEAFF. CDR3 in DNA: TGTGCCAGCAGTCCCCATCATTTTGAAGCTTTCTTT.

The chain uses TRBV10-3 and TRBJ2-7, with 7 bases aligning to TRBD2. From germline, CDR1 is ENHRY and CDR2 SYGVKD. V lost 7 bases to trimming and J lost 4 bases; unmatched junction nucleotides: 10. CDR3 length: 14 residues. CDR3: CAIKLDGGIYEQYF. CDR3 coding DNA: TGTGCCATCAAGCTCGACGGGGGGATTTACGAGCAGTACTTC.

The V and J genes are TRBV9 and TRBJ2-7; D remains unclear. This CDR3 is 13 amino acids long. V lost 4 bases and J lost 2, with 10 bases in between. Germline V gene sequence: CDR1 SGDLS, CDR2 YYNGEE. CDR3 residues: CASSPMPPYEQYF. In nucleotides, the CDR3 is TGTGCCAGCAGCCCTATGCCTCCCTACGAGCAGTACTTC.

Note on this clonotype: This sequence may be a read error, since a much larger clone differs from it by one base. This CDR3 is CASATGTGVLDTQYF. The DNA for the CDR3 is TGTGCCAGTGCCACCGGGACAGGGGTTTTGGATACGCAGTATTTT. The chain recombines TRBV19 with TRBJ2-3; 10 bases match TRBD1. This CDR3 contains 15 residues. Germline V CDR1 and CDR2: LNHDA, SQIVND (reference sequence). The V and J ends lost 8 bases and 6 bases, in that order; junction bases with no gene match: 11.

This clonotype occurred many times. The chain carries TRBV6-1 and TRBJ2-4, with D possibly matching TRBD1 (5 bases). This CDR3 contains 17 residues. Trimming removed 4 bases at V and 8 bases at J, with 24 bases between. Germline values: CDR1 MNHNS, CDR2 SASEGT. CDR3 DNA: TGTGCCAGCAGTGTAAGGACCCAGGGTCTGGTGAGTCACATTCAGTACTTC. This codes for CASSVRTQGLVSHIQYF.

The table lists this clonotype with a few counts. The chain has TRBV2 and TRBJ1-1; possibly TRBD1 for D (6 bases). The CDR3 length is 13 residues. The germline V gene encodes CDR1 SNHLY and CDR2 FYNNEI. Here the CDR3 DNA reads TGTGCAATTTACCAGGGGTTGAACACTGAAGCTTTCTTT. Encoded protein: CAIYQGLNTEAFF. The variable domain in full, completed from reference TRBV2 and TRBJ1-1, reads EPEVTQTPSHQVTQMGQEVILRCVPISNHLYFYWYRQILGQKVEFLVSFYNNEISEKSEIFDDQFSVERPDGSNFTLKIRSTKLEDSAMYFCAIYQGLNTEAFFGQGTRLTVV.

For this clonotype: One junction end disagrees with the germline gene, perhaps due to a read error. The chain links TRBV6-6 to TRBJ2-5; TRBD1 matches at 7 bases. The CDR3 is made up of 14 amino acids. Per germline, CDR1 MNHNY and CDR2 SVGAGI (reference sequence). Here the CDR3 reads CASRAPGQQEPQYF. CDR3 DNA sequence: TGTGCCAGCAGAGCCCCGGGACAGCAAGAGCCCCAGTACTTC.

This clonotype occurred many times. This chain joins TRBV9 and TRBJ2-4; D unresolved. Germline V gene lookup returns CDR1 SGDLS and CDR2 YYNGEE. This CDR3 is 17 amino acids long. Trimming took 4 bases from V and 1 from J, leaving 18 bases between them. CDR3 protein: CASSRAGYRSAKNIQYF. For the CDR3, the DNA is TGTGCCAGCAGCCGTGCCGGCTACCGATCGGCCAAAAACATTCAGTACTTC.

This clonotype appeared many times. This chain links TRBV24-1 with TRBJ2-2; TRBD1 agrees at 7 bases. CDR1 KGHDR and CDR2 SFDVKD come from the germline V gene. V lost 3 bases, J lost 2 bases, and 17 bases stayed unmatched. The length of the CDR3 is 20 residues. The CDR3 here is CATSDAPGQKTHLNTGELFF. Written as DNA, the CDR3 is TGTGCCACCAGTGATGCCCCGGGACAGAAAACACACCTAAACACCGGGGAGCTGTTTTTT.

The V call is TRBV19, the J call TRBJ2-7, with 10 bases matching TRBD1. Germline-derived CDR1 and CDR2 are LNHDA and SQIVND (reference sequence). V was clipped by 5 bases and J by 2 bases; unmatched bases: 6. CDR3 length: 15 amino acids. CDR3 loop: CASSPAGTGAYEQYF. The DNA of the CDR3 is TGTGCCAGTAGTCCCGCGGGGACAGGGGCCTACGAGCAGTACTTC.

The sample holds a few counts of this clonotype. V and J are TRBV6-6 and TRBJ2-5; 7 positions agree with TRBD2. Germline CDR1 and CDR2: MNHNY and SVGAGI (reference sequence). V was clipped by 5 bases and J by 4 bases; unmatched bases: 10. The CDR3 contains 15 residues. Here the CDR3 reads CASSPLAAPVETQYF. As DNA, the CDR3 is TGTGCCAGCAGTCCCCTAGCGGCCCCGGTAGAGACCCAGTACTTC.

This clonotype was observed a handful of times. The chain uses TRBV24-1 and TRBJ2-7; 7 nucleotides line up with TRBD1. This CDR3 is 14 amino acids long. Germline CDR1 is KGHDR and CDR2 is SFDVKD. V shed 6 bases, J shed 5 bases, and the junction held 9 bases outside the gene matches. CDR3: CATSPSGGDDEQYF. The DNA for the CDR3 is TGTGCCACCAGTCCTTCAGGGGGTGATGACGAGCAGTACTTC.

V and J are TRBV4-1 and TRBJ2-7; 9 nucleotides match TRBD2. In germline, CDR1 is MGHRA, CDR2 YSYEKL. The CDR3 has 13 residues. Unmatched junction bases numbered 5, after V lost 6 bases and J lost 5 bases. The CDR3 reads CASSVAGANEQYF. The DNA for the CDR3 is TGCGCCAGCAGTGTAGCGGGGGCCAACGAGCAGTACTTC.